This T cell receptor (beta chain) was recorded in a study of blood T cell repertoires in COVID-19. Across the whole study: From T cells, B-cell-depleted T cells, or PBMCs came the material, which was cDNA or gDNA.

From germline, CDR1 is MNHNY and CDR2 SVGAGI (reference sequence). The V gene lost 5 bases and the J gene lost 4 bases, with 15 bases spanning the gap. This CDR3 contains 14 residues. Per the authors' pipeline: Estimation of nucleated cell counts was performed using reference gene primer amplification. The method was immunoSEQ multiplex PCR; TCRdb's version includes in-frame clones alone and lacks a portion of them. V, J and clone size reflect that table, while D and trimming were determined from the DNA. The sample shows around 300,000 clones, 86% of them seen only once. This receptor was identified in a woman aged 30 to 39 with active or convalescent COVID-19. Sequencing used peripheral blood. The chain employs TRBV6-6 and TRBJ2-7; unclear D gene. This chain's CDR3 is CASSPRVFRYEQYF. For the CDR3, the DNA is TGTGCCAGCAGTCCCCGGGTTTTCAGATACGAGCAGTACTTC.